The 18 T cell receptor beta chains below were found in one sample sequenced in a study of cytomegalovirus exposure and HLA in healthy donors. This PCR relied on a set of 60 Vbeta primers and 13 Jbeta primers. TCRdb's copy holds only in-frame clones and misses some; the assay was immunoSEQ multiplex PCR. Of around 120,000 clones listed, around 67% are singletons. Input material: PBMCs. Source of these receptors: a woman in her thirties or forties in good health and CMV-seronegative.

The V gene is TRBV4-3, the J gene TRBJ2-7; weak D call: TRBD2 (5 bases). V was clipped by 0 bases and J by 6 bases, with 12 bases between them. The germline V gene has CDR1 LGHNA and CDR2 YSLEER. The CDR3 is made up of 14 amino acids. CDR3 sequence reads: CASSQDRRGPEQYF. The CDR3, as DNA: TGCGCCAGCAGCCAAGATCGGAGAGGGCCCGAGCAGTACTTC.

This clone has only a few counts. The chain recombines TRBV11-2 with TRBJ2-1; 7 nucleotides agree with TRBD1. The V gene's germline CDR1 is SGHAT and CDR2 FQNNGV. The V gene end was trimmed by 1 base and the J gene end by 8 bases; junction bases not matched to a gene: 5. The CDR3 runs to 14 residues. CDR3 residues: CASSLVTGDDEQFF. As DNA, the CDR3 is TGTGCCAGCAGCTTAGTAACAGGGGATGATGAGCAGTTCTTC.

The chain recombines TRBV6-1 with TRBJ1-2; 7 nucleotides line up with TRBD1. V was pared by 0 bases and J by 3 bases, with 7 bases of the junction left unmatched. The CDR3 has 16 residues. Germline V CDR1 and CDR2: MNHNS, SASEGT. The CDR3 DNA reads as TGTGCCAGCAGTGAAGCGGGGGCAGGGGGACACTATGGCTACACCTTC. It encodes CASSEAGAGGHYGYTF.

CDR3 residues: CASSSWTSSYEQYF. CDR3 sequence (DNA): TGTGCCAGCAGCAGCTGGACTAGCTCCTACGAGCAGTACTTC. The rearrangement joins TRBV21-1 to TRBJ2-7; the table's TRBD2 call for D was not verified on the DNA. TRBV21-1 is designated a pseudogene. The CDR3 contains 14 residues.

This chain connects TRBV7-2 to TRBJ2-1, with TRBD1 identical over 7 bases. The germline gives CDR1 SGHTA, CDR2 FQGNSA. The CDR3 has 16 residues. Trimming cost V 6 bases and J 2 bases; bases outside gene matches: 10. The CDR3 nucleotides are TGTGCCAGCAGATTCGAAGGGGGCCCGACCTACAATGAGCAGTTCTTC. As protein: CASRFEGGPTYNEQFF.

This chain uses TRBV4-3 with TRBJ2-7; the D gene is possibly TRBD2 (5 bases). V was trimmed by 4 bases and J by 3 bases, leaving 13 bases between them. Germline V gene sequence: CDR1 LGHNA, CDR2 YSLEER. The CDR3 consists of 14 residues. CDR3 DNA sequence: TGCGCCAGCAGCCCCGGACTGGTCCGCTACGAGCAGTACTTC. It specifies CASSPGLVRYEQYF.

The V gene is TRBV27, the J gene TRBJ1-5; no clear D gene. The germline CDR1 and CDR2 sequences are MNHEY and SMNVEV (reference sequence). With 2 bases removed from V and 1 base from J, the gap between germline ends came to 15 bases. The CDR3 loop spans 17 amino acids. CDR3 in DNA: TGTGCCAGCAGTTTAAAGTTTACGGGTTCGAGCAATCAGCCCCAGCATTTT. This encodes CASSLKFTGSSNQPQHF.

This sequence joins TRBV18 and TRBJ1-2; 8 nucleotides align to TRBD1. CDR3 length equals 16 residues. J gave up 3 bases and V 2 bases, and 8 bases lay outside the gene matches. CDR1 and CDR2 from the germline V gene are KGHSH and LQKENI. The CDR3 region has the DNA TGTGCCAGCTCACCAACGGGCAGGGGGCGCGACTATGGCTACACCTTC. Its protein product is CASSPTGRGRDYGYTF.

The CDR3 sequence: CASSFGGGQGAYEQYF. The DNA for the CDR3 is TGTGCCAGCAGCTTTGGGGGTGGACAGGGGGCATACGAGCAGTACTTC. This chain connects TRBV27 to TRBJ2-5; TRBD1 matches at 11 bases. Gene TRBJ2-7 matches the end of the DNA better, so the J call may be wrong. Germline V lookup: CDR1 MNHEY, CDR2 SMNVEV (reference sequence). The CDR3 spans 16 residues.

A word on this clone: The sample holds other DNA sequences that translate to the same CDR3. The chain has TRBV6-6 and TRBJ2-7, with 7 positions matching TRBD2. Germline CDR1 reads MNHNY; CDR2 reads SVGAGI (reference sequence). V lost 8 bases, J lost 5 bases, and 15 bases stayed unmatched. The CDR3 is made up of 15 amino acids. CDR3 residues: CASGDWGGERHEQYF. In DNA form, the CDR3 reads TGTGCCAGCGGCGACTGGGGGGGGGAGCGCCACGAGCAGTACTTC.

This chain connects TRBV5-4 to TRBJ1-1; 10 bases map to TRBD1. The junction had 8 bases not matched to a gene; V was cut back by 5 bases and J by 7 bases. Per germline, CDR1 SGHNT and CDR2 YYREEE (reference sequence). The CDR3 has 14 residues. The CDR3 loop is CASSLDRGQSEAFF. In DNA, the CDR3 is TGTGCCAGCAGTCTTGACAGGGGGCAGAGTGAAGCTTTCTTT.

The CDR3 reads CASRAGGALNQPQHF. The CDR3 DNA reads TGTGCCAGCAGGGCGGGCGGGGCTCTAAATCAGCCCCAGCATTTT. The gene calls are TRBV4-2 and TRBJ1-5; possibly TRBD1 for D (5 bases). Germline V gene sequence: CDR1 LGHNA, CDR2 YNFKEQ. The CDR3 runs 15 residues. V lost 6 bases and J 4 bases, leaving 16 bases between the germline ends.

This chain connects TRBV5-6 to TRBJ2-1, with TRBD1 matching 11 bases. The V gene's germline CDR1 is SGHDT and CDR2 YYEEEE. There are 16 residues in the CDR3. Unmatched junction bases numbered 9, after V lost 1 base and J lost 9 bases. CDR3 coding DNA: TGTGCCAGCAGCTTGCTCGGGACAGGGGGAAGGGGTGAGCAGTTCTTC. Amino acid sequence: CASSLLGTGGRGEQFF.

This clone turned up a few times. The chain joins TRBV7-8 to TRBJ2-3; no clear D. The CDR3 is made up of 15 amino acids. CDR1 is SGHVS and CDR2 is FQNEAQ in the germline V gene. Trimming stripped 3 bases from V and 3 bases from J, with 13 bases between. The CDR3 region is CASSFELLLTDTQYF. In DNA form, the CDR3 reads TGTGCCAGCAGCTTCGAGCTGTTGCTGACAGATACGCAGTATTTT.

This clone was found once. V usage is TRBV28 and J usage is TRBJ1-6; D uncertain. The germline V gene encodes CDR1 MDHEN and CDR2 SYDVKM. The CDR3 sequence is 13 residues long. Trimming pared 4 bases from V and 9 bases from J, leaving 10 bases between. The CDR3 nucleotides read TGTGCCAGCAGTTCCCTTCGGGGTTCACCCCTCCACTTT. Protein sequence: CASSSLRGSPLHF.

V usage is TRBV7-6 and J usage is TRBJ2-1, with D maybe TRBD1 (5 bases). The CDR3 is 13 residues long. Germline V gene lookup returns CDR1 SGHVS and CDR2 FNYEAQ. V lost 5 bases and J lost 6, with 11 bases in between. The CDR3 loop is CASSQGIFNEQFF. CDR3 DNA sequence: TGTGCCAGCAGCCAGGGAATATTCAATGAGCAGTTCTTC.

V is TRBV5-1 and J is TRBJ2-7; the D is unclear. V was trimmed by 6 bases and J by 2 bases, leaving 12 bases between them. The CDR3 loop spans 13 amino acids. Per germline, CDR1 SGHRS and CDR2 YFSETQ. The CDR3 spells CASNPSDTYEQYF. CDR3 nucleotides: TGCGCCAGCAACCCGTCAGACACCTACGAGCAGTACTTC.

The chain combines TRBV27 with TRBJ2-3; 8 bases fit TRBD2. The CDR3 is 16 residues long. Germline V gene sequence: CDR1 MNHEY, CDR2 SMNVEV (reference sequence). V shed 4 bases and J 6 bases; nucleotides not matched to a gene: 12. For the CDR3, the DNA is TGTGCCAGCAGTTCTCTCCCGGGACTAGGGGTGGATACGCAGTATTTT. It yields the protein CASSSLPGLGVDTQYF.